Described below is a single T cell receptor (beta chain) sequence and its context. This entry comes from a study of monozygotic twins with inflammatory bowel disease. CDR3 length: 15 amino acids. The germline V gene has CDR1 SNHLY and CDR2 FYNNEI. TCRdb reprocessed the 5' RACE reads and reports one entry per CDR3 protein, with no DNA. Its listing shows about 380,000 distinct CDR3 sequences. The material sequenced was blood. V and J are TRBV2 and TRBJ1-5; TCRdb proposes TRBD1, but this gene call is untestable without DNA. The TCR originated in a human donor with ulcerative colitis or Crohn's disease, or a healthy co-twin of an affected twin (not recorded which). CDR3 protein: CASSYDRGGNQPQHF.